This is a list of T cell receptor beta chains from one sample in a study of T cells in localized non-small cell lung cancer. Generated by immunoSEQ multiplex PCR, the TCRdb table keeps only in-frame clones and is missing some. The table shows around 64,000 clones, with approximately 93% occurring only once. Sample: peripheral blood, taken before any cancer treatment. The source of these receptors is a man aged 35 to 69 with stage I lung adenocarcinoma. The CDR3 runs from the conserved cysteine through the conserved F or W. The order of the fields is D gene, J gene, clone size, V gene, CDR3 protein, CDR3 DNA. The D gene is left open where the match is weak. Clone size is shown for a subset of rows, as once, few, many or a class of expanded clone.

>TRBD1|TRBJ2-7|-|TRBV19
CASSRGTYGTGSYEQYF
TGTGCCAGTAGTAGGGGGACTTACGGGACAGGTTCCTACGAGCAGTACTTC
>-|TRBJ1-3|few|TRBV15
CATSREGDGGNTIYF
TGTGCCACCAGCAGAGAGGGGGACGGTGGAAACACCATATATTTT
>TRBD1|TRBJ1-1|-|TRBV30
CAWSPRGTGETEAFF
TGTGCCTGGAGTCCTCGAGGGACAGGGGAGACTGAAGCTTTCTTT
>TRBD2|TRBJ2-4|-|TRBV30
CAWSHSGRPQYF
TGTGCCTGGAGTCATAGCGGGAGGCCTCAGTACTTC
>-|TRBJ2-3|-|TRBV6-1
CASSILFRTDTQYF
TGTGCCAGCAGTATCCTTTTTCGGACAGATACGCAGTATTTT
>-|TRBJ2-1|-|TRBV7-8
CAGGSYNEQFF
TGTGCCGGGGGGTCCTACAATGAGCAGTTCTTC
>-|TRBJ1-4|-|TRBV15
CATSRDTSNEKLFF
TGTGCCACCAGCAGGGACACCTCTAATGAAAAACTGTTTTTT
>-|TRBJ1-1|once|TRBV27
CASSLFSGETEAFF
TGTGCCAGCAGTTTATTTTCAGGGGAGACTGAAGCTTTCTTT
>-|TRBJ2-5|once|TRBV12-5
CASGLFQGGTQYF
TGTGCTAGTGGTTTGTTTCAAGGAGGGACCCAGTACTTC
>-|TRBJ1-5|-|TRBV6-1
CASQWEANQPQHF
TGTGCCAGCCAGTGGGAGGCGAATCAGCCCCAGCATTTT
>TRBD1|TRBJ2-7|-|TRBV4-1
CASSRPGTGGEQYF
TGCGCCAGCAGCCGACCCGGGACAGGGGGCGAGCAGTACTTC
>-|TRBJ1-2|-|TRBV4-2
CASSQGSGVGYTF
TGTGCCAGCAGCCAAGGGTCGGGGGTTGGCTACACCTTC
>TRBD1|TRBJ2-7|-|TRBV28
CASSPWDRGVEQYF
TGTGCCAGCAGTCCCTGGGACAGGGGTGTGGAGCAGTACTTC
>-|TRBJ2-5|-|TRBV11-3
CASSLVFPSETQYF
TGTGCCAGCAGCTTAGTTTTTCCCTCAGAGACCCAGTACTTC
>-|TRBJ2-6|-|TRBV5-4
CASSGYSGANVLTF
TGTGCCAGCAGTGGATACTCTGGGGCCAACGTCCTGACTTTC
>-|TRBJ2-5|once|TRBV13
CASSYSDETQYF
TGTGCCAGCAGCTACTCCGATGAGACCCAGTACTTC
>TRBD1|TRBJ2-1|-|TRBV5-6
CASSLRGGHEQFF
TGTGCCAGCAGCTTGAGAGGGGGCCATGAGCAGTTCTTC
>TRBD1|TRBJ1-1|-|TRBV28
CASSFAGDRGTEAFF
TGTGCCAGCAGTTTCGCCGGGGACAGGGGCACTGAAGCTTTCTTT
>TRBD1|TRBJ2-4|once|TRBV2
CASSPGTGSLAKNIQYF
TGTGCCAGCAGCCCCGGGACAGGGTCTCTAGCCAAAAACATTCAGTACTTC
>-|TRBJ2-7|-|TRBV29-1
CSVDDSYEQYF
TGCAGCGTGGATGACTCCTACGAGCAGTACTTC
>TRBD2|TRBJ2-7|-|TRBV4-2
CANKTGGGQGRSYEQYF
TGTGCCAACAAAACCGGGGGGGGGCAGGGCCGATCCTACGAGCAGTACTTC
>TRBD2|TRBJ2-3|-|TRBV9
CASSVDLAGVTDTQYF
TGTGCCAGCAGCGTAGATCTAGCGGGTGTCACAGATACGCAGTATTTT
>TRBD2|TRBJ2-7|-|TRBV2
CAGSDSGRAGEQYF
TGTGCCGGCAGTGACAGCGGGAGGGCCGGGGAGCAGTACTTC
>TRBD1|TRBJ2-4|-|TRBV28
CASSTPDRGAKNIQYF
TGTGCCAGCAGTACCCCGGACAGGGGAGCCAAAAACATTCAGTACTTC
>-|TRBJ2-3|-|TRBV7-9
CASSPDNTDTQYF
TGTGCCAGCAGCCCGGACAACACAGATACGCAGTATTTT
>TRBD1|TRBJ1-2|-|TRBV5-1
CASSLGTGGYGYTF
TGCGCCAGCAGCTTGGGGACAGGGGGCTATGGCTACACCTTC
>TRBD1|TRBJ2-5|-|TRBV5-1
CASSRADRAQETQYF
TGCGCCAGCAGCCGAGCTGACAGGGCCCAAGAGACCCAGTACTTC
>TRBD2|TRBJ2-1|-|TRBV27
CASSAGTSGRENEQFF
TGTGCCAGCAGTGCCGGGACTAGCGGGAGGGAAAATGAGCAGTTCTTC
>-|TRBJ1-1|once|TRBV19
CASSIRQNTEAFF
TGTGCCAGTAGTATAAGACAGAACACTGAAGCTTTCTTT
>TRBD1|TRBJ1-2|-|TRBV7-2
CASSTRQGITYGYTF
TGTGCCAGCAGCACCCGACAGGGCATAACCTATGGCTACACCTTC
>-|TRBJ2-1|-|TRBV6-5
CASSRHESSYNEQFF
TGTGCCAGCAGCCGACACGAGAGCTCCTACAATGAGCAGTTCTTC
>TRBD2|TRBJ2-3|once|TRBV7-3
CASSPRGGVGADTQYF
TGTGCCAGCAGCCCTCGGGGGGGAGTAGGCGCAGATACGCAGTATTTT
>-|TRBJ1-5|once|TRBV7-9
CASSRTASNQPQHF
TGTGCCAGCAGCCGGACGGCCAGCAATCAGCCCCAGCATTTT
>TRBD2|TRBJ2-3|-|TRBV28
CASSFGLAGDATDTQYF
TGTGCCAGCAGTTTCGGACTAGCGGGAGATGCGACAGATACGCAGTATTTT
>TRBD1|TRBJ2-5|-|TRBV9
CASSTGTVQETQYF
TGTGCCAGCAGCACTGGGACAGTCCAAGAGACCCAGTACTTC
>TRBD1|TRBJ2-1|-|TRBV4-1
CASSQRGTGVLEQFF
TGCGCCAGCAGCCAAAGGGGGACAGGTGTTCTTGAGCAGTTCTTC
>TRBD1|TRBJ1-1|once|TRBV28
CASRGQGWTEAFF
TGTGCCAGCAGGGGACAGGGTTGGACTGAAGCTTTCTTT
>TRBD1|TRBJ1-1|once|TRBV5-1
CASSLDRGRFTGSTEAFF
TGCGCCAGCAGTCTGGACAGGGGGCGTTTTACCGGCAGTACTGAAGCTTTCTTT
>TRBD1|TRBJ2-3|-|TRBV19
CASSSWTGGTDTQYF
TGTGCCAGTAGTTCCTGGACAGGGGGGACAGATACGCAGTATTTT
>-|TRBJ2-1|-|TRBV28
CASSYSYNEQFF
TGTGCCAGCAGTTACTCCTACAATGAGCAGTTCTTC
>-|TRBJ1-3|many|TRBV30
CAWKRPGNTIYF
TGTGCCTGGAAACGTCCTGGAAACACCATATATTTT
>-|TRBJ2-2|-|TRBV11-3
CASSYRRENTGELFF
TGTGCCAGCAGCTATAGGCGCGAGAACACCGGGGAGCTGTTTTTT
>-|TRBJ2-3|-|TRBV7-9
CASSPGLSTDTQYF
TGTGCCAGCAGCCCGGGACTCAGCACAGATACGCAGTATTTT
>TRBD2|TRBJ2-3|-|TRBV10-3
CAISAGLAGSVDTQYF
TGTGCCATCAGTGCGGGACTAGCGGGCTCGGTGGATACGCAGTATTTT
>-|TRBJ1-1|-|TRBV11-3
CASSLGGQVNTEAFF
TGTGCCAGCAGCTTAGGCGGCCAGGTGAACACTGAAGCTTTCTTT
>TRBD1|TRBJ1-2|-|TRBV27
CASSQSGPTGGGYGYTF
TGTGCCAGCAGTCAATCCGGCCCGACAGGGGGCGGCTATGGCTACACCTTC